The present T cell receptor (beta chain) was sequenced within a study of tumor-infiltrating lymphocytes in localized non-small cell lung cancer. The method was immunoSEQ multiplex PCR; TCRdb's version includes in-frame clones alone and lacks a portion of them. The sample includes 5,500 to 6,500 clones, 76% of them seen just once. To note about this clone: Its antigen is unknown.

Findings and caveats of the study: Each assay used a separate piece of the same tissue.

The receptor comes from a human donor with non-small cell lung cancer. Sequenced input: lung tumor tissue.

The CDR3 sequence is CASSFGGQGYGYTF. The CDR3 region has the DNA TGTGCCAGCAGTTTCGGGGGACAGGGGTACGGCTACACCTTC. The chain couples TRBV28 to TRBJ1-2; 10 nucleotides agree with TRBD1. Germline assignment: CDR1 MDHEN and CDR2 SYDVKM. The CDR3 is 14 amino acids. After removal of 3 bases from V and 8 bases from J, the junction contained 6 bases not matched to a gene.